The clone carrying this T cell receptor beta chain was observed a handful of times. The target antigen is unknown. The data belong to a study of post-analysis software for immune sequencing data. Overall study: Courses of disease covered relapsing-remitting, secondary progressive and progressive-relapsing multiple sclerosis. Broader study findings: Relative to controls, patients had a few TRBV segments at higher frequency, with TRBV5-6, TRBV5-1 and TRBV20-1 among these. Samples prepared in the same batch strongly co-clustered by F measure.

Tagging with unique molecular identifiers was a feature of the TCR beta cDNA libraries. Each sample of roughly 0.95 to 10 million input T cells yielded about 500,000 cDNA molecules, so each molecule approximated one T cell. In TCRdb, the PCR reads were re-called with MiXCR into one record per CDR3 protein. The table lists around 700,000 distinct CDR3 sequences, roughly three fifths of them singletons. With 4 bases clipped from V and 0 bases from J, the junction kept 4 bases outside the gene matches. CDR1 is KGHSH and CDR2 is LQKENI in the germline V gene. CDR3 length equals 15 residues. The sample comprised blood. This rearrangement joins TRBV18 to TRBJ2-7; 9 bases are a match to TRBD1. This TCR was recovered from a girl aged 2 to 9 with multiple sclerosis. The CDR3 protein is CASSQGTGSSYEQYF. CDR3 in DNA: TGTGCCAGCTCACAGGGGACAGGGAGCTCCTACGAGCAGTACTTC. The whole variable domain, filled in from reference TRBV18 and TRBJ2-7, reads NAGVMQNPRHLVRRRGQEARLRCSPMKGHSHVYWYRQLPEEGLKFMVYLQKENIIDESGMPKERFSAEFPKEGPSILRIQQVVRGDSAAYFCASSQGTGSSYEQYFGPGTRLTVT.